This T cell receptor (beta chain) was obtained from a study of CD8 T cells in Susac syndrome. Study-level information: When blood was collected, patients with Susac syndrome were therapy-naive, were taking corticosteroids, or were receiving intravenous immunoglobulin alone.

Reverse transcription of about 0.45 to 1 ug RNA was performed with random hexamers. Amplification of TCR beta CDR3 by immunoSEQ multiplex PCR spanned 54 Vbeta and 13 Jbeta. TCRdb ran MiXCR on the immunoSEQ multiplex PCR reads and lists one entry per CDR3 protein. In the table there are 150,000 to 200,000 distinct CDR3 sequences, roughly nine tenths of which are singletons. This CDR3 region has 16 residues. This chain links TRBV21-1 with TRBJ2-5; the table's D call TRBD1 went unverified against the DNA. TRBV21-1 is flagged as a pseudogene. The sample was CD4+ T cells from PBMCs. The TCR sequence derives from a human donor with Susac syndrome. The CDR3 DNA reads as TGTGCCAGCAGCAAACCCTTACCGCAGGGCCGAGAGACCCAGTACTTC. As protein: CASSKPLPQGRETQYF.